This T cell receptor (beta chain) was sequenced for a study of shared clonotypes between healthy human individuals. Study-wide findings and caveats: Clonotype sharing across a handful of donors was observed for around 5% of naive CD4 clonotypes.

TCRdb's table, derived via immunoSEQ multiplex PCR, lists solely in-frame clones and lacks some. Among about 820,000 clones, around 92% were seen once, and the ten largest hold around 24%. CD8 cells classed as naive were CD45RO-negative and positively selected for CCR7, excluding terminally differentiated effector memory CD45RA+ cells. Adults of Caucasian background living in Nashville, Tennessee made up all donors. The germline V gene encodes CDR1 SGHKS and CDR2 YYEKEE (reference sequence). Losses at the gene ends were 0 bases for V and 4 bases for J; bases not matched to a gene: 6. CDR3 length: 15 amino acids. Note on this clone: Its specificity is not known.

This TCR came from a man aged 25-45 years in good health. Sequencing was carried out using naive CD8+ T cells sorted from blood. This chain links TRBV5-5 with TRBJ2-7; the match to TRBD1 covers 8 bases. For the CDR3, the DNA is TGTGCCAGCAGCTTGGGACAGGGGATAGGATACGAGCAGTACTTC. Translated, it gives CASSLGQGIGYEQYF.